Listed here is a single TCR beta chain. This clonotype was detected a few times. Its antigen is not yet known. No base quality information exists; no much larger clone differs at one position. Libraries were prepared through RT-PCR. These reads were obtained on an Illumina HiSeq 2500. TCRdb took the public reads, trimmed them with fastp at Q25, ran MiXCR for clone calling and kept in-frame beta chains. Each CDR3 protein appears once, grouped with its most common genes and DNA. For this sample the table gives about 520,000 distinct CDR3 sequences, of which over 25% were detected only once. The top ten clones comprise approximately 2% of the sample. The sample belongs to a study of response to subunit inactivated influenza vaccine (dated by TCRdb to between 2018 and 2020). About the investigation overall: The study used deep quantitative T cell receptor repertoire profiling to track responses to a trivalent subunit inactivated influenza vaccine.

Results the study describes overall, beyond this receptor: It was suggested by the authors that each seasonal influenza vaccination may recruit only a limited number of new T cells.

Its CDR3 holds 16 amino acids, cysteine through phenylalanine. The read is trimmed to its CDR3 DNA, 48 bases read in frame from base 1. The germline V and J ends show losses of 1 base and 5 bases respectively, and no gene match explains 12 bases of the junction. The germline V gene encodes CDR1 DFQATT and CDR2 SNEGSKA (reference sequence). Sequencing was performed on CD4+ T cells sorted from PBMCs, taken around 5 days after vaccination. This clonotype was sampled from a man aged 50 to 59 who received an inactivated influenza vaccine. Donor details come from another sample of the same person, matched by shared clones. Recombination joined TRBV20-1 with TRBJ2-3; 7 bases in the middle match TRBD2. The nucleotide sequence is TGCAGTGCTAGAGGCCGTCCTAGCGGTAGTAGAGATACGCAGTATTTT. Translated, it gives CSARGRPSGSRDTQYF.